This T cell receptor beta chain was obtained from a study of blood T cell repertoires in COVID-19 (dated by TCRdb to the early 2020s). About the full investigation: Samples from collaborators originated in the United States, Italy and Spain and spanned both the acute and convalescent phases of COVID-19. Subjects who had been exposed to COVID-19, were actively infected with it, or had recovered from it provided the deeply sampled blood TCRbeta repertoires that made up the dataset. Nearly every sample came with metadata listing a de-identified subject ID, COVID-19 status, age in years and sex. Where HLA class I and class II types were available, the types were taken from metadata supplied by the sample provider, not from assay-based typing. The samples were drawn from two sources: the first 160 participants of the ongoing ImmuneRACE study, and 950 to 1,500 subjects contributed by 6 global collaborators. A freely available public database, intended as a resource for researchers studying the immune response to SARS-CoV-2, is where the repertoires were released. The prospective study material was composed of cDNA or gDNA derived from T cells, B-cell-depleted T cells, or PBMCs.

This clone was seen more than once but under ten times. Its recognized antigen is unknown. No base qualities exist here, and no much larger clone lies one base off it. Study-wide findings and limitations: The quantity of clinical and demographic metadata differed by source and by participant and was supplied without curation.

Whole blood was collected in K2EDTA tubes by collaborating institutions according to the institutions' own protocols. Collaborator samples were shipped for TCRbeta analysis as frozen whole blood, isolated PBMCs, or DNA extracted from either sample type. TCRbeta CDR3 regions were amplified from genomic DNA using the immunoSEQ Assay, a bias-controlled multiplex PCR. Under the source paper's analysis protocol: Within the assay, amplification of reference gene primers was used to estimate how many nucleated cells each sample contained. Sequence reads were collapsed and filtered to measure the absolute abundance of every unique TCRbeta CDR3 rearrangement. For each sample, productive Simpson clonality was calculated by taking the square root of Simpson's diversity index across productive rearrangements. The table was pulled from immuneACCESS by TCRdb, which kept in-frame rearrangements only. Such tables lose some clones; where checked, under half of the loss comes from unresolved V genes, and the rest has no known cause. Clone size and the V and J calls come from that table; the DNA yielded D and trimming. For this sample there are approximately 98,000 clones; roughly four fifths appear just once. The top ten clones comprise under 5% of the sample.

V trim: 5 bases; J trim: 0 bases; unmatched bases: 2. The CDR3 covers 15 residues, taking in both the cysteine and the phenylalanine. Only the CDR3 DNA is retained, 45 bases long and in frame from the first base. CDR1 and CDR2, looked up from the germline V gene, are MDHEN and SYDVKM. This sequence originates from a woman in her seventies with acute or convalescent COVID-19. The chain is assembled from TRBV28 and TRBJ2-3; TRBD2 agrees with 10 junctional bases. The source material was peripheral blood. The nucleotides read TGTGCCAGCAGTAGCGGGGGGGCTAGCACAGATACGCAGTATTTT. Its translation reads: CASSSGGASTDTQYF.